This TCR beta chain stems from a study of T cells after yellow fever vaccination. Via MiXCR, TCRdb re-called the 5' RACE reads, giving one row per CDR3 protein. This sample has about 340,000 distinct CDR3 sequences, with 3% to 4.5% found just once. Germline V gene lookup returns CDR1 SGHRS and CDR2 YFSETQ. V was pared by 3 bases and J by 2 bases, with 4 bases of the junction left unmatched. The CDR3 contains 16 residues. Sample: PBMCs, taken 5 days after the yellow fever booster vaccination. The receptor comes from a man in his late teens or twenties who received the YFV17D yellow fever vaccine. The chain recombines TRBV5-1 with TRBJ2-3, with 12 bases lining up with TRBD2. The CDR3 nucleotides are TGCGCCAGCAGCTCCCTAGCGGGGGGGGACACAGATACGCAGTATTTT. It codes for CASSSLAGGDTDTQYF.